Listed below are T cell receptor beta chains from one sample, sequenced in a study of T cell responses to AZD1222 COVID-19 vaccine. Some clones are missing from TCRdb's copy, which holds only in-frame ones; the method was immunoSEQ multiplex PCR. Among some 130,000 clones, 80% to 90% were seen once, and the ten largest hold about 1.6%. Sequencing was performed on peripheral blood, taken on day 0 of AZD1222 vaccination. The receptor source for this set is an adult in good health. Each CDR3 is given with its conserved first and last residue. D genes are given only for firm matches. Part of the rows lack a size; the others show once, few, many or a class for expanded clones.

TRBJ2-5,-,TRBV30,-,CAWSRGLGQTQYF,TGTGCCTGGAGTAGGGGACTTGGGCAGACCCAGTACTTC
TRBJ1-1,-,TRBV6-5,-,CASSYSGAEAFF,TGTGCCAGCAGTTACTCGGGAGCAGAAGCTTTCTTT
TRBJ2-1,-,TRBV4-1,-,CASSQEVGGLGNEQFF,TGCGCCAGCAGCCAAGAGGTCGGGGGGCTGGGCAATGAGCAGTTCTTC
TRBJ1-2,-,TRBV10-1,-,CAIPDHYGYTF,TGCGCCATCCCGGACCACTATGGCTACACCTTC
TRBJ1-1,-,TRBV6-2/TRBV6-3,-,CASSYSGRGHF,TGTGCCAGCAGTTACTCCGGTCGGGGACACTTT
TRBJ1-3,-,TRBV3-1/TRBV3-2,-,CASSPMSLGGNTIYF,TGTGCCAGCAGCCCTATGTCCCTGGGCGGAAACACCATATATTTT
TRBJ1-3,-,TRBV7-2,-,CASSLQGALYSGNTIYF,TGTGCCAGCAGCTTACAAGGGGCTCTATACTCTGGAAACACCATATATTTT
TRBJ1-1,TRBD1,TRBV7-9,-,CASSISGQGVEAFF,TGTGCCAGCAGCATTTCGGGACAGGGTGTTGAAGCTTTCTTT
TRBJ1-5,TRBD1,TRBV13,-,CASSLVIQGVRGNQPQHF,TGTGCCAGCAGCTTAGTCATCCAGGGGGTTCGGGGCAATCAGCCCCAGCATTTT
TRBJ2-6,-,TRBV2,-,CASNFLDGSGANVLTF,TGTGCCAGCAACTTCTTGGACGGTTCTGGGGCCAACGTCCTGACTTTC
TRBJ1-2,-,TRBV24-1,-,CATSDPSSGDYGYTF,TGTGCCACCAGTGATCCCTCTTCAGGGGACTATGGCTACACCTTC
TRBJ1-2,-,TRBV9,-,CASSVVGSNYGYTF,TGTGCCAGCAGCGTAGTAGGGAGTAACTATGGCTACACCTTC
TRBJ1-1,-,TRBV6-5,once,CASSSSGGRVDTEAFF,-
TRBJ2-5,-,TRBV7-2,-,CASSLAMEETQYF,TGTGCCAGCAGCTTAGCCATGGAGGAGACCCAGTACTTC
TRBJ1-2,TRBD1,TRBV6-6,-,CASRWDSDGYTF,TGTGCCAGCAGATGGGACAGCGATGGCTACACCTTC
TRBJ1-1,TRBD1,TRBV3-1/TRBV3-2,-,CASKGQGRRTVEAFF,TGTGCCAGCAAAGGACAGGGGAGACGAACGGTTGAAGCTTTCTTT